This TCR beta chain was found in a study of glioma-infiltrating T cells. Details on this clonotype: Its specificity is unknown. A much larger clone is a single base away; this may be a read error.

TCR alpha and beta CDR3 regions were amplified from RNA using iRepertoire nested multiplex PCR. One-step reverse transcription and amplification started from approximately 100-400 ng of tissue mRNA or PBMC total RNA. TCRdb reprocessed the multiplex PCR reads via MiXCR and lists one record per CDR3 protein. Of under 200,000 distinct CDR3 sequences in the sample, under 55% were seen once. Germline assignment: CDR1 LGHNA and CDR2 YNFKEQ. The CDR3 spans 15 residues. Findings and limits, study-wide: Tissue-blood divergence was below expectation in non-neoplastic patients, above in gliomas. Very few CDR3 sequences were shared between tissue and blood.

The sequenced sample consisted of glioma tissue, nonneoplastic brain tissue, or PBMCs (not recorded which). The TCR sequence derives from a human donor with low-grade glioma or glioblastoma, undergoing nonglioma brain surgery, or in good health (not recorded which). The rearrangement joins TRBV4-2 to TRBJ2-1; D is tentatively TRBD1 or TRBD2 (5 bases each). Here the CDR3 reads CSSSQDEGIYNEQFF. The DNA of the CDR3 is TGTTCCAGCAGCCAAGATGAGGGGATATACAATGAGCAGTTCTTC.